This T cell receptor beta chain was observed in a study of preoperative IRX-2 immunotherapy in early breast cancer. Treatment defined: preoperative locoregional IRX-2 cytokine immunotherapy. Preoperative locoregional IRX-2 cytokine immunotherapy was tested in the phase Ib source study. CDR1 SGHRS and CDR2 YFSETQ come from the germline V gene. J lost 3 bases, V lost 4 bases, and 4 bases had no gene match. CDR3 size: 14 residues. TCRdb keeps only in-frame clones here, not all; method: immunoSEQ multiplex PCR. Of roughly 42,000 clones listed, approximately 75% are singletons. The sequence was obtained from a human donor with breast cancer. The specimen comprised tumor tissue, sampled after IRX-2 immunotherapy. The chain uses TRBV5-1 and TRBJ1-5; 7 nucleotides line up with TRBD1. CDR3 amino acids: CASSPGQANQPQHF. The CDR3 nucleotides read TGCGCCAGCAGCCCTGGACAGGCCAATCAGCCCCAGCATTTT.